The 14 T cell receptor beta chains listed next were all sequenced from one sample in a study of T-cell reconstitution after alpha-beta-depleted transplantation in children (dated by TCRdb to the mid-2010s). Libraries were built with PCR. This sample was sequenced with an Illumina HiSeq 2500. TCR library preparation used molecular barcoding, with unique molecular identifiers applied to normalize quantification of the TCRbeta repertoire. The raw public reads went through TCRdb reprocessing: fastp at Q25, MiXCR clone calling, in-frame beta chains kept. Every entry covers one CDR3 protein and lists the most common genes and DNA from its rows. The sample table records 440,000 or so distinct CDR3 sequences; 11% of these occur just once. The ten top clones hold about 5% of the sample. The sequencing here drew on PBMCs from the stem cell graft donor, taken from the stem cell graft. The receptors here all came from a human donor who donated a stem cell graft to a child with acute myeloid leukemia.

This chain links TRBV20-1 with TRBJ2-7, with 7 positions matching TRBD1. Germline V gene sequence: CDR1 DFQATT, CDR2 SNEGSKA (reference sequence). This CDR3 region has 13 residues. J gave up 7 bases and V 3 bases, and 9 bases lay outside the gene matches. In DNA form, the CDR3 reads TGCAGTGCTAGCTGGACAGAGACAGGGGAGCAGTACTTC. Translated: CSASWTETGEQYF.

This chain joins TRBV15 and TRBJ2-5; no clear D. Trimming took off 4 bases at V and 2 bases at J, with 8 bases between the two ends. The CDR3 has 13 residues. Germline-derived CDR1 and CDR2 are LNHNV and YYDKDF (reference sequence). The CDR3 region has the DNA TGTGCCACCAGCAACGGCTATCAAGAGACCCAGTACTTC. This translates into CATSNGYQETQYF.

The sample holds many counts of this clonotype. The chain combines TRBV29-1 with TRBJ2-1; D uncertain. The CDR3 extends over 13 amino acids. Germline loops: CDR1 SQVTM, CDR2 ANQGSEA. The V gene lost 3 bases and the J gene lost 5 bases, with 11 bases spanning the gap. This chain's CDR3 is CSVESYLNNEQFF. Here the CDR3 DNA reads TGCAGCGTTGAGAGTTACTTGAACAATGAGCAGTTCTTC.

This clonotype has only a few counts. CDR3 nucleotide sequence: TGTGCCAGCTCACCTTTCACGGAAAGGAATCAGCCCCAGCATTTT. This translates into CASSPFTERNQPQHF. The genes are TRBV18 and TRBJ1-5; D remains ambiguous. Germline CDR1 is KGHSH and CDR2 is LQKENI. The CDR3 is made up of 15 amino acids. The ends were cut back, 3 bases at V and 4 bases at J, with 13 bases in the middle.

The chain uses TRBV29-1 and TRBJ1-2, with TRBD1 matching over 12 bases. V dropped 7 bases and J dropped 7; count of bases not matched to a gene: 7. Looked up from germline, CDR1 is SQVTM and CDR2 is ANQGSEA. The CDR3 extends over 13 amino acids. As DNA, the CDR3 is TGCAGCGCGGAGGGACAGGGGGCAAGTGGCTACACCTTC. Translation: CSAEGQGASGYTF.

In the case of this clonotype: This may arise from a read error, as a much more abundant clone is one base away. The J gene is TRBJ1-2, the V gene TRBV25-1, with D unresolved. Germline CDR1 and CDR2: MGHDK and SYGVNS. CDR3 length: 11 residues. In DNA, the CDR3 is TGTGCCAGCAGTCAAAACTATCGCTACACCTTC. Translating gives CASSQNYRYTF.

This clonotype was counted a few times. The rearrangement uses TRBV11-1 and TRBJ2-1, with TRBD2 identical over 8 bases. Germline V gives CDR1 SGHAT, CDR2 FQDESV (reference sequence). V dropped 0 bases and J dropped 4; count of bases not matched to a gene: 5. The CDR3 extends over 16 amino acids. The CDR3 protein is CASSLASGGEYNEQFF. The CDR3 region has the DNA TGTGCCAGCAGCTTAGCCAGCGGGGGCGAATACAATGAGCAGTTCTTC.

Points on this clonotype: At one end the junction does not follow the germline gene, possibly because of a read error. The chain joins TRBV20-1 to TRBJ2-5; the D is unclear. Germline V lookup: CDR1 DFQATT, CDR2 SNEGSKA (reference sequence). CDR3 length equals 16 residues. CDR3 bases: TGCACTGCTAGAGTTCACGTTTCCTGGGGCCAAGAGACCCAGTACTTC. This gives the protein CTARVHVSWGQETQYF.

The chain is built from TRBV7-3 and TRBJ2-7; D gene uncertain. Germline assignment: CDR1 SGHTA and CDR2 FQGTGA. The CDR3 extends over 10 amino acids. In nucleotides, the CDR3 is TGTGCCAGCAGCGATTTCTGCAGATGGGTC. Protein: CASSDFCRWV.

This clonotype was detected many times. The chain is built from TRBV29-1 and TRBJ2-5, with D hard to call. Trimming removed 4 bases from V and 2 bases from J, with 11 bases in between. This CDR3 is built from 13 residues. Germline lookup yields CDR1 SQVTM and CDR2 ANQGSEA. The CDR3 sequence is CSVVGRLQETQYF. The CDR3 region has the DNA TGCAGCGTTGTCGGCAGGCTGCAAGAGACCCAGTACTTC.

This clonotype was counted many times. As DNA, the CDR3 is TGTGCCAGCAGCTTAGGCTCCGGGACTAGCTCCGAGCAGTACTTC. As protein: CASSLGSGTSSEQYF. The chain is built from TRBV7-2 and TRBJ2-7, with 9 positions matching TRBD2. Germline V gene data show CDR1 as SGHTA and CDR2 as FQGNSA. This CDR3 has 15 amino acids. With V trimmed by 1 base and J by 6 bases, 7 bases remained unmatched.

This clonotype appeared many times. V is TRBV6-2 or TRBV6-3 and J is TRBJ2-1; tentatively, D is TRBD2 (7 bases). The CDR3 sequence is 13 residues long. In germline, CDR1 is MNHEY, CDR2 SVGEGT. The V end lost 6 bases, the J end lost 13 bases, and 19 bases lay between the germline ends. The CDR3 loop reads CASRREWGGAQFF. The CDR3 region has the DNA TGTGCCAGCAGGAGAGAGTGGGGGGGCGCCCAGTTCTTC.

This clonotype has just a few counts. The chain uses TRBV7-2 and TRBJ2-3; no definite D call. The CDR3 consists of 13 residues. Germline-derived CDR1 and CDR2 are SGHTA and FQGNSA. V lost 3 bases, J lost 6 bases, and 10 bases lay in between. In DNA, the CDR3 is TGTGCCAGCAGCTTTCGAAACGGGGATACGCAGTATTTT. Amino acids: CASSFRNGDTQYF.

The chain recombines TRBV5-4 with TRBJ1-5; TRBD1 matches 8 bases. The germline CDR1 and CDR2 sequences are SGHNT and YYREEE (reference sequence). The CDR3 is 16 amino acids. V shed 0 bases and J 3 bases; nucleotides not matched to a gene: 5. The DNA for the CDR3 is TGTGCCAGCAGCTTGGATGGACAGGGTAACAATCAGCCCCAGCATTTT. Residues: CASSLDGQGNNQPQHF.